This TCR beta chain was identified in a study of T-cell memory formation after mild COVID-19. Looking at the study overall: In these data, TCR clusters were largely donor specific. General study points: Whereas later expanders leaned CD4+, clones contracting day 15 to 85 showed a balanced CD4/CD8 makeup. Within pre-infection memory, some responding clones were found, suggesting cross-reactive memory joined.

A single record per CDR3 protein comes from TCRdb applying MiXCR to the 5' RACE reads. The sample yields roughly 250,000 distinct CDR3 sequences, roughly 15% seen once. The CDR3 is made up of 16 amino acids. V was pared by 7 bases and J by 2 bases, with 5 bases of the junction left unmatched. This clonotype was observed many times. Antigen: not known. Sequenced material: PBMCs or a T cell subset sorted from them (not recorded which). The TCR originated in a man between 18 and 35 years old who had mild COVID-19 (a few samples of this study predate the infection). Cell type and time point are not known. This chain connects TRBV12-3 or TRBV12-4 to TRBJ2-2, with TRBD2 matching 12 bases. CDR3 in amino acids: CASIKLAGGNTGELFF. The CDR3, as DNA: TGTGCCAGCATAAAACTAGCGGGGGGAAACACCGGGGAGCTGTTTTTT.